This paragraph covers one T cell receptor (beta chain) sequence. This sample was included in a study of blood T cells in healthy people across ages. CDR3 length: 15 residues. The germline V gene encodes CDR1 SGHTA and CDR2 FQGNSA. Trimming removed 1 base at V and 2 bases at J, with 11 bases between. A second PCR, run for about 7 to 11 cycles, used a sample-barcoded 5' primer plus a J-beta primer mix. TCRdb re-called the 5' RACE reads with MiXCR, one entry per CDR3 protein. The table lists over 1.5 million distinct CDR3 sequences, roughly 52% of them singletons. The sample comprised blood. The sequence was collected from a woman between 40 and 50 years old in good health. V gene TRBV7-2 combines with J gene TRBJ2-5; D unresolved. The CDR3 here is CASSLVVSWQETQYF. The CDR3 DNA sequence: TGTGCCAGCAGCTTAGTCGTCTCGTGGCAAGAGACCCAGTACTTC.